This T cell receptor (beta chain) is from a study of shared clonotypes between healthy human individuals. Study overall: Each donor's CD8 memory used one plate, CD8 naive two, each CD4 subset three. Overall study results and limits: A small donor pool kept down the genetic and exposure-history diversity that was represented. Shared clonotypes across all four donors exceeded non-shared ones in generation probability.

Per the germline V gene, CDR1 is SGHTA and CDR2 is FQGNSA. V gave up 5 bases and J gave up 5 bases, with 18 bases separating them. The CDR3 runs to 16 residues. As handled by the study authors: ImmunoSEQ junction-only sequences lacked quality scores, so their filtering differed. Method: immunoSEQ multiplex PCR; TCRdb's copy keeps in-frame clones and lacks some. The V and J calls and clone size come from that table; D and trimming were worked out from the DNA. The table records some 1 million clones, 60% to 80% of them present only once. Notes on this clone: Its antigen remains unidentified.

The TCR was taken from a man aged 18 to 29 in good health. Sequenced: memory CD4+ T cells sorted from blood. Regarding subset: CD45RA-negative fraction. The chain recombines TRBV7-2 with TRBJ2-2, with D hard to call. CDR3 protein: CASSPLGGAGTGELFF. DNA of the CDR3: TGTGCCAGCAGCCCCCTCGGTGGAGCCGGAACCGGGGAGCTGTTTTTT. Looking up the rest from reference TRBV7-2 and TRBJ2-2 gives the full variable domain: GAGVSQSPSNKVTEKGKDVELRCDPISGHTALYWYRQSLGQGLEFLIYFQGNSAPDKSGLPSDRFSAERTGGSVSTLTIQRTQQEDSAVYLCASSPLGGAGTGELFFGEGSRLTVL.